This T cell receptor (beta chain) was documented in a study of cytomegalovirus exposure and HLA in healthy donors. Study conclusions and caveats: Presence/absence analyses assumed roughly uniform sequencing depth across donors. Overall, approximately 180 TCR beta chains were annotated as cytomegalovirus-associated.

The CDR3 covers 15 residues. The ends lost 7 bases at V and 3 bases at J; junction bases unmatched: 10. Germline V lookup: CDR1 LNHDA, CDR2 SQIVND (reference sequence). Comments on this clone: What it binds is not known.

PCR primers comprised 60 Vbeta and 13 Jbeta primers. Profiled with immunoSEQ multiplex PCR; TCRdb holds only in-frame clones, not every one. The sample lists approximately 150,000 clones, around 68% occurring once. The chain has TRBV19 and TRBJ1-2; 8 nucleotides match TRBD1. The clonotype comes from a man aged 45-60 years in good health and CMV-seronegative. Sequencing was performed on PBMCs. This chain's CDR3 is CASTRDRQRYYGYTF. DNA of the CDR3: TGTGCCAGTACCCGGGACAGGCAACGTTACTATGGCTACACCTTC.